Shown below are 26 T cell receptor beta chains from a single sample sequenced in a study of Ad26.COV2.S vaccination and SARS-CoV-2 variants. The treatment: 15 to 20 received Ad26.COV2.S at low or high dose, single or two shots; a few received placebo; per-sample allocation not given. Sampling happened 63 days after the first vaccine or placebo injection. The table came from immunoSEQ multiplex PCR; TCRdb's copy has only in-frame clones and leaves some out. The table has hundreds of thousands of clones, about nine tenths seen once. The sequences come from peripheral blood, collected in a trial of Ad26.COV2.S vaccine versus placebo. These receptors all stem from a person aged 18-65 years who received the Ad26.COV2.S COVID-19 vaccine or a placebo.

The V call is TRBV5-6, the J call TRBJ2-1, with TRBD2 as a possible D gene (5 bases). CDR3 length: 14 residues. Deletions cut 1 base from V and 7 bases from J, with 12 bases between. From germline, CDR1 is SGHDT and CDR2 YYEEEE. The CDR3 sequence is CASSLMREWNEQFF. DNA of the CDR3: TGTGCCAGCAGCTTGATGAGGGAGTGGAATGAGCAGTTCTTC.

This chain's CDR3 is CSVGGANSGANVLTF. The CDR3 nucleotides are TGCAGCGTGGGGGGGGCCAACTCTGGGGCCAACGTCCTGACTTTC. V gene TRBV29-1 combines with J gene TRBJ2-6; the D gene is possibly TRBD2 (7 bases). There are 15 residues in the CDR3. The V gene's germline CDR1 is SQVTM and CDR2 ANQGSEA. V lost 6 bases and J lost 0, with 12 bases in between.

This clone appeared a few times. The V call is TRBV5-1, the J call TRBJ2-5; the D is unclear. Deletions cut 0 bases from V and 1 base from J, with 4 bases between. Germline assignment: CDR1 SGHRS and CDR2 YFSETQ. The CDR3 length is 13 residues. The CDR3 loop is CASSLEAQETQYF. In DNA form, the CDR3 reads TGCGCCAGCAGCTTGGAGGCCCAAGAGACCCAGTACTTC.

This rearrangement joins TRBV4-1 to TRBJ1-2, with D perhaps matching TRBD1 (5 bases). The CDR3 loop spans 15 amino acids. Germline values: CDR1 MGHRA, CDR2 YSYEKL. V lost 4 bases to trimming and J lost 0 bases, with 12 bases between them. The chain's CDR3 is CASSPRDGANYGYTF. The DNA for the CDR3 is TGCGCCAGCAGCCCCAGGGACGGAGCTAACTATGGCTACACCTTC.

This clone was seen a single time. This chain uses TRBV9 with TRBJ2-6; D possibly uses TRBD1 or TRBD2 (5 bases each). Germline CDR1 and CDR2: SGDLS and YYNGEE. CDR3 size: 17 residues. Trimming took off 3 bases at V and 0 bases at J, with 13 bases between the two ends. The CDR3 DNA is TGTGCCAGCAGCGCAGAGCCAGGGACCTCTGGGGCCAACGTCCTGACTTTC. Protein sequence: CASSAEPGTSGANVLTF.

V and J are TRBV12-3 or TRBV12-4 and TRBJ1-1; D is undetermined. The CDR3 is made up of 12 amino acids. V was trimmed by 4 bases and J by 4 bases, leaving 7 bases between them. CDR3 amino acids: CASSYPATEAFF. CDR3 nucleotides: TGTGCCAGCAGTTACCCGGCCACTGAAGCTTTCTTT.

The chain is built from TRBV7-6 and TRBJ2-7; 7 nucleotides agree with TRBD1. The CDR3 covers 15 residues. With 0 bases clipped from V and 0 bases from J, the junction kept 2 bases outside the gene matches. CDR1 is SGHVS, CDR2 FNYEAQ, per germline. This CDR3 is CASSLADRSSYEQYF. The CDR3 DNA reads TGTGCCAGCAGCTTAGCGGACAGGAGCTCCTACGAGCAGTACTTC.

The chain is built from TRBV6-5 and TRBJ1-6; D is unclear. V was trimmed by 7 bases and J by 9 bases, leaving 19 bases between them. The CDR3 runs to 15 residues. Germline-derived CDR1 and CDR2 are MNHEY and SVGAGI. Written as DNA, the CDR3 is TGTGCCAGCAAGACTCAGGCCCAGATTGCTTCACCCCTCCACTTT. Amino acid sequence: CASKTQAQIASPLHF.

J is TRBJ1-1 and V is TRBV5-5, with D uncertain. The CDR3 has 15 amino acids. CDR1 SGHKS and CDR2 YYEKEE come from the germline V gene (reference sequence). Deletions cut 1 base from V and 1 base from J, with 11 bases between. For the CDR3, the DNA is TGTGCCAGCAGCTTGACGCAGGACTGGAACACTGAAGCTTTCTTT. This translates into CASSLTQDWNTEAFF.

The V call is TRBV4-1, the J call TRBJ1-2; 8 nucleotides match TRBD1. Germline CDR1 reads MGHRA; CDR2 reads YSYEKL. The CDR3 runs 15 residues. The V and J ends lost 0 bases and 7 bases, in that order; junction bases with no gene match: 7. CDR3 coding DNA: TGCGCCAGCAGCCAAGATAACCCAGGGGGCTCTGGCTACACCTTC. This encodes CASSQDNPGGSGYTF.

The table lists this clone with a count of one. In DNA, the CDR3 is TGTGCCAGCAGCCTGGGGACAACCTATGGCTACACCTTC. Translated: CASSLGTTYGYTF. J is TRBJ1-2 and V is TRBV3-1 (or the pseudogene TRBV3-2); a possible D gene is TRBD1 (6 bases). The CDR3 contains 13 residues. Trimming cost V 4 bases and J 4 bases, with 10 bases left between them. CDR1 LGHDT and CDR2 YNNKEL come from the germline V gene (reference sequence).

The rearrangement joins TRBV27 to TRBJ2-7; 9 positions match TRBD1. Germline CDR1 reads MNHEY; CDR2 reads SMNVEV (reference sequence). V dropped 0 bases and J dropped 2; count of bases not matched to a gene: 2. The CDR3 sequence is 15 residues long. CDR3 region: CASSLSGQGTYEQYF. The CDR3 DNA is TGTGCCAGCAGTTTATCGGGACAGGGAACCTACGAGCAGTACTTC.

DNA for the CDR3: TGTGCCAGCAGCTTAGACAGCTACAATGAGCAGTTCTTC. It encodes CASSLDSYNEQFF. This chain joins TRBV11-3 and TRBJ2-1; D not resolved. Trimming stripped 0 bases from V and 3 bases from J, with 3 bases between. CDR3 length: 13 amino acids. The germline CDR1 and CDR2 sequences are SGHNT and YENEEA.

This clone occurred once. The chain has TRBV2 and TRBJ2-3, with D perhaps assigned TRBD1 or TRBD2 (6 bases each). Trimming took 7 bases from V and 0 from J, leaving 20 bases between them. The CDR3 spans 17 residues. The germline CDR1 and CDR2 sequences are SNHLY and FYNNEI. The CDR3 is CASNRGRGDVSTDTQYF. The CDR3 coding sequence is TGTGCCAGCAATCGCGGTAGGGGGGACGTTAGCACAGATACGCAGTATTTT.

V gene TRBV6-2 or TRBV6-3 combines with J gene TRBJ2-3; D remains unclear. Germline assignment: CDR1 MNHEY and CDR2 SVGEGT. The CDR3 is 12 residues long. The V end was cut by 5 bases, the J end by 7 bases, with 10 bases between. The CDR3 loop reads CASSQGRNTQYF. CDR3 nucleotide sequence: TGTGCCAGCAGTCAAGGACGGAATACGCAGTATTTT.

The chain uses TRBV25-1 and TRBJ2-2, with a possible D match to TRBD1 (5 bases). V dropped 2 bases and J dropped 1 base, with 8 bases sitting between them. The CDR3 length is 15 residues. Germline V lookup: CDR1 MGHDK, CDR2 SYGVNS. The CDR3 loop reads CASSELTENTGELFF. The CDR3 coding sequence is TGTGCCAGCAGTGAACTGACAGAGAACACCGGGGAGCTGTTTTTT.

V usage is TRBV7-9 and J usage is TRBJ2-7; 7 bases map to TRBD2. V lost 1 base and J lost 2; bases outside the gene matches: 5. Per the germline V gene, CDR1 is SEHNR and CDR2 is FQNEAQ (reference sequence). This CDR3 comprises 15 residues. DNA for the CDR3: TGTGCCAGCAGCTTAGTCCGAGCGGGAACCTACGAGCAGTACTTC. Translated, it gives CASSLVRAGTYEQYF.

This chain uses TRBV7-2 with TRBJ2-3; 8 bases map to TRBD2. V lost 2 bases, J lost 5 bases, and 6 bases stayed unmatched. Germline loops: CDR1 SGHTA, CDR2 FQGNSA. The CDR3 totals 15 residues. The CDR3 region is CASSLSGGQVDTQYF. CDR3 sequence (DNA): TGTGCCAGCAGCTTATCGGGGGGGCAGGTAGATACGCAGTATTTT.

CDR3 residues: CASSHRALGTEAFF. CDR3 coding DNA: TGCGCCAGCAGCCATCGGGCCCTGGGGACTGAAGCTTTCTTT. This chain connects TRBV4-3 to TRBJ1-1; D is ambiguous. With 3 bases removed from V and 5 bases from J, the gap between germline ends came to 13 bases. In germline, CDR1 is LGHNA, CDR2 YSLEER. The CDR3 contains 14 residues.

The CDR3, as DNA: TGTGCCAGCAGCGCAAGACAGGCAGGTGGAGCCCTCCACTTT. Translating it yields CASSARQAGGALHF. The chain combines TRBV14 with TRBJ1-6, with D possibly matching TRBD1 (6 bases). Between the trimmed V and J ends, which lost 5 bases and 14 bases, there was a span of 19 bases. The CDR3 extends over 14 amino acids. CDR1 and CDR2 (germline): SGHDN, FVKESK.

The gene calls are TRBV12-2 and TRBJ1-3; the D call in the table, TRBD1, was not verified against the DNA. TRBV12-2 is a known pseudogene. The CDR3 is 15 amino acids. Here the CDR3 reads CASRLTGGPGNTIYF. CDR3 bases: TGTGCAAGTCGCCTAACAGGGGGCCCTGGAAACACCATATATTTT.

This clone turned up a few times. The junction does not match germline at one end; this may be a read error. The identical CDR3 is also encoded by other nucleotide sequences in the sample. The chain combines TRBV20-1 with TRBJ1-1; D gene ambiguous. The length of the CDR3 is 10 residues. Germline-derived CDR1 and CDR2 are DFQATT and SNEGSKA (reference sequence). CDR3 nucleotide sequence: TGCAGTGCTGGAGACACTGAAGCTTTCTTT. Protein: CSAGDTEAFF.

The rearrangement uses TRBV29-1 and TRBJ2-3; D gene unclear. Germline CDR1 reads SQVTM; CDR2 reads ANQGSEA. This CDR3 has 12 amino acids. V shed 7 bases and J shed 4 bases, with 12 bases lying between them. As DNA, the CDR3 is TGCAGCGCTGGGCACGCCGCAGATACGCAGTATTTT. It translates to CSAGHAADTQYF.

The rearrangement links TRBV27 to TRBJ2-7; unclear D gene. This CDR3 has 11 amino acids. Germline CDR1 and CDR2: MNHEY and SMNVEV (reference sequence). Trimming removed 7 bases at V and 5 bases at J, with 9 bases between. The CDR3: CASIYSDEQYF. In DNA form, the CDR3 reads TGTGCCAGCATCTACAGCGACGAGCAGTACTTC.

This chain connects TRBV5-4 to TRBJ1-2; TRBD1 agrees at 7 bases. With 3 bases clipped from V and 2 bases from J, the junction kept 1 base outside the gene matches. This CDR3 is 13 amino acids long. CDR1 and CDR2 (germline): SGHNT, YYREEE (reference sequence). The CDR3 DNA is TGTGCCAGCAGCTCGGGACAGAACTATGGCTACACCTTC. Translation gives CASSSGQNYGYTF.

The chain recombines TRBV2 with TRBJ1-4; D is unresolved. Germline V gene data show CDR1 as SNHLY and CDR2 as FYNNEI. V lost 7 bases and J 0 bases, leaving 9 bases between the germline ends. This CDR3 is 14 amino acids long. CDR3 residues: CASKAVATNEKLFF. Here the CDR3 DNA reads TGTGCCAGCAAGGCAGTCGCAACTAATGAAAAACTGTTTTTT.